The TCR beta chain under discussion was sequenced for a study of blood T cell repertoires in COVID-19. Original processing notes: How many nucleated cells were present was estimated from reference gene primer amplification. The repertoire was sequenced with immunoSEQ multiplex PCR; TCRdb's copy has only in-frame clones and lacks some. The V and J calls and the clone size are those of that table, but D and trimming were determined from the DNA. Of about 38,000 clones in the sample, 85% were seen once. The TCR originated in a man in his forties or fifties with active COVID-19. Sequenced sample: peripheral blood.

The CDR3 here is CASSLTIKRQGFSSGNTIYF. CDR3 in DNA: TGTGCCAGCAGCCTGACGATAAAGAGACAGGGCTTTTCCTCTGGAAACACCATATATTTT. The chain recombines TRBV3-1 (or the pseudogene TRBV3-2) with TRBJ1-3; 7 bases align to TRBD1. CDR1 is LGHDT, CDR2 YNNKEL, per germline (reference sequence). Unmatched junction bases numbered 18, after V lost 4 bases and J lost 0 bases. This CDR3 is 20 amino acids long.